This T cell receptor (beta chain) was recovered during a study of cytomegalovirus exposure and HLA in healthy donors. Across the study: There were some 380 genotyped donors. Of these, roughly 82% fell in the genetic ancestry cluster associated with self-reported Caucasian donors.

PCR amplification relied on 60 Vbeta primers (plus 13 Jbeta primers). Assay: immunoSEQ multiplex PCR; the TCRdb copy retains only in-frame clones and omits some. The table records 100,000 or so clones, more than 60% of them present only once. In its sample, this clone was seen a few times. Its target is unknown. General observations from the study: What a later analysis showed was that several of the most significant clusters appeared linked to common viral pathogens. Per a later analysis, HLA-associated TCR beta chains showed more clonal expansion than other, equally common TCR beta chains.

Sequencing used PBMCs. The clonotype was recovered from a man aged 45-60 years in good health and CMV-seronegative.

In DNA, the CDR3 is TGTGCCAGTAGTATGGGAATGGAGGACACCTTC. This gives the protein CASSMGMEDTF. The chain employs TRBV19 and TRBJ1-2, with D unresolved. The V end was cut by 3 bases, the J end by 12 bases, with 11 bases between. The CDR3 contains 11 residues. Germline V gene lookup returns CDR1 LNHDA and CDR2 SQIVND (reference sequence).